This paragraph covers one T cell receptor beta chain sequence. This specimen belongs to a study of shared clonotypes between healthy human individuals. Germline V gives CDR1 SGHTA, CDR2 FQGNSA. There are 12 residues in the CDR3. V dropped 4 bases and J dropped 4 bases, with 7 bases sitting between them. The method was immunoSEQ multiplex PCR; TCRdb's version includes in-frame clones alone and lacks a portion of them. The sample includes nearly 500,000 clones, around 80% of them seen just once. Sequencing was carried out using PBMCs. The chain is built from TRBV7-2 and TRBJ2-5; D may be TRBD2 (6 bases). This clonotype originated in a middle-aged woman in good health. Some clones in this sample may be carry-over from other donors' samples. CDR3 DNA: TGTGCCAGCAGCTATAGCGGAGAGACCCAGTACTTC. Translating gives CASSYSGETQYF.